The 19 T cell receptor beta chains below were found in one sample sequenced in a study of cytomegalovirus exposure and HLA in healthy donors. The primer mix had 60 Vbeta and 13 Jbeta primers. Sequenced by immunoSEQ multiplex PCR; TCRdb stores in-frame clones only, minus some. Among roughly 200,000 clones listed, less than 80% were seen once. The material sequenced was PBMCs. Every receptor here comes from a woman in her 30s in good health and CMV-seropositive.

This chain connects TRBV18 to TRBJ1-4; D is ambiguous. Between the trimmed V and J ends, which lost 3 bases and 5 bases, there was a span of 13 bases. This CDR3 is built from 15 residues. Germline V gives CDR1 KGHSH, CDR2 LQKENI. This CDR3 is CASSPTGIRNEKLFF. The CDR3, as DNA: TGTGCCAGCTCACCTACCGGGATAAGGAATGAAAAACTGTTTTTT.

This clone was detected only once. The chain uses TRBV27 and TRBJ2-7; TRBD1 aligns across 8 bases. The germline CDR1 and CDR2 sequences are MNHEY and SMNVEV (reference sequence). The CDR3 runs 14 residues. Trimming at V came to 5 bases and at J to 3 bases, leaving 6 bases not matched to a gene. The CDR3: CASSRTGLGYEQYF. The CDR3 nucleotides read TGTGCCAGCAGTAGGACAGGGCTAGGCTACGAGCAGTACTTC.

The CDR3 protein is CASSRLRDRNTQPQHF. The CDR3, as DNA: TGTGCCAGCAGCCGTCTGCGGGACAGGAACACTCAGCCCCAGCATTTT. The J gene is TRBJ1-5, the V gene TRBV7-2; the match to TRBD1 covers 8 bases. Germline V CDR1 and CDR2: SGHTA, FQGNSA. V shed 5 bases, J shed 6 bases, and the junction held 12 bases outside the gene matches. CDR3 length: 16 residues.

This chain connects TRBV27 to TRBJ2-3, with a possible D match to TRBD2 (6 bases). The ends were cut back, 5 bases at V and 4 bases at J, with 16 bases in the middle. The CDR3 consists of 15 residues. The V gene's germline CDR1 is MNHEY and CDR2 SMNVEV (reference sequence). Here the CDR3 reads CASSPSASPADTQYF. CDR3 DNA: TGTGCCAGCAGTCCTAGCGCGAGCCCCGCAGATACGCAGTATTTT.

V usage is TRBV6-1 and J usage is TRBJ1-4; D perhaps matches TRBD1 (6 bases). V dropped 5 bases and J dropped 3 bases, with 10 bases sitting between them. Germline V lookup: CDR1 MNHNS, CDR2 SASEGT. This CDR3 has 14 residues. The CDR3, as DNA: TGTGCCAGCAGTATCGGGACATCTAATGAAAAACTGTTTTTT. This encodes CASSIGTSNEKLFF.

The chain has TRBV5-1 and TRBJ2-1, with 15 nucleotides matching TRBD2. Germline assignment: CDR1 SGHRS and CDR2 YFSETQ. V gave up 2 bases and J gave up 4 bases; unmatched junction bases: 4. The CDR3 runs 17 residues. CDR3: CASSFGLAGGTYNEQFF. Written as DNA, the CDR3 is TGCGCCAGCAGCTTCGGACTAGCGGGGGGGACTTACAATGAGCAGTTCTTC.

Worth noting for this clone: This same CDR3 is encoded by further DNA sequences in the sample. CDR3 sequence reads: CASSLEAGGPYEQYF. CDR3 nucleotide sequence: TGCGCCAGCAGCTTGGAAGCGGGAGGGCCATACGAGCAGTACTTC. The V call is TRBV5-1, the J call TRBJ2-7; 10 bases fit TRBD2. CDR1 is SGHRS, CDR2 YFSETQ, per germline. J gave up 4 bases and V 0 bases, and 4 bases lay outside the gene matches. The CDR3 runs to 15 residues.

This clone occurred once. The chain uses TRBV6-1 and TRBJ1-2, with TRBD1 matching 8 bases. The CDR3 sequence is 16 residues long. Germline CDR1 reads MNHNS; CDR2 reads SASEGT. V was clipped by 3 bases and J by 5 bases; unmatched bases: 11. The CDR3 loop reads CASSDTEDRAGYGYTF. CDR3 DNA: TGTGCCAGCAGTGATACCGAGGACAGGGCGGGGTATGGCTACACCTTC.

The rearrangement uses TRBV14 and TRBJ2-7; weak D call: TRBD1 (6 bases). CDR1 SGHDN and CDR2 FVKESK come from the germline V gene. Trimming took off 4 bases at V and 4 bases at J, with 14 bases between the two ends. This CDR3 region has 14 residues. CDR3: CASSPGQGTYEQYF. Here the CDR3 DNA reads TGTGCCAGCAGCCCAGGGCAGGGGACGTACGAGCAGTACTTC.

This clone has a handful of counts. The genes are TRBV7-2 and TRBJ1-6; D is unclear. Trimming took 3 bases from V and 7 from J, leaving 10 bases between them. The CDR3 runs to 14 residues. Looked up from germline, CDR1 is SGHTA and CDR2 is FQGNSA. The CDR3 nucleotides read TGTGCCAGCAGCTTTAGACACGGAAATTCACCCCTCCACTTT. This codes for CASSFRHGNSPLHF. The complete variable domain, with remaining parts taken from reference TRBV7-2 and TRBJ1-6, reads GAGVSQSPSNKVTEKGKDVELRCDPISGHTALYWYRQSLGQGLEFLIYFQGNSAPDKSGLPSDRFSAERTGGSVSTLTIQRTQQEDSAVYLCASSFRHGNSPLHFGNGTRLTVT.

The rearrangement joins TRBV7-9 to TRBJ2-2; 14 bases align to TRBD2. This CDR3 comprises 18 residues. Germline CDR1 reads SEHNR; CDR2 reads FQNEAQ (reference sequence). Trimming removed 4 bases from V and 1 base from J; junction bases left unmatched: 5. In DNA, the CDR3 is TGTGCCAGCAGCTCACCGGGACTAGCGGGGGTGAACACCGGGGAGCTGTTTTTT. Protein product: CASSSPGLAGVNTGELFF.

This chain uses TRBV29-1 with TRBJ1-1, with TRBD1 as a possible D gene (6 bases). V was shortened by 1 base and J by 4 bases, with 13 bases between the two germline ends. The CDR3 consists of 14 residues. CDR1 is SQVTM, CDR2 ANQGSEA, per germline. The CDR3 loop reads CSVEAGGGGTEAFF. In DNA form, the CDR3 reads TGCAGCGTTGAAGCTGGGGGGGGCGGCACTGAAGCTTTCTTT.

This chain joins TRBV5-1 and TRBJ2-5; TRBD2 agrees at 7 bases. The CDR3 spans 15 residues. Germline lookup yields CDR1 SGHRS and CDR2 YFSETQ. V lost 4 bases and J lost 0; bases outside the gene matches: 6. The CDR3 loop reads CASSLSGTNQETQYF. The CDR3 bases are TGCGCCAGCAGCCTATCCGGGACTAACCAAGAGACCCAGTACTTC.

The V and J genes are TRBV14 and TRBJ1-2; D might be TRBD1 (6 bases). Trimming pared 2 bases from V and 6 bases from J, leaving 16 bases between. The CDR3 is made up of 15 amino acids. CDR1 and CDR2 (germline): SGHDN, FVKESK. The CDR3: CASSQNRDIGDGYTF. The CDR3 DNA follows: TGTGCCAGCAGCCAAAACCGGGACATAGGAGATGGCTACACCTTC.

The rearrangement uses TRBV27 and TRBJ2-1; TRBD2 matches at 11 bases. There are 18 residues in the CDR3. Germline V lookup: CDR1 MNHEY, CDR2 SMNVEV (reference sequence). With 10 bases clipped from V and 0 bases from J, the junction kept 14 bases outside the gene matches. CDR3 sequence: CATSPASGGPGSYNEQFF. In nucleotides, the CDR3 is TGTGCCACCTCCCCGGCTAGCGGGGGGCCCGGCTCCTACAATGAGCAGTTCTTC.

The rearrangement links TRBV2 to TRBJ2-1, with a possible D match to TRBD1 (5 bases). Trimming pared 8 bases from V and 0 bases from J, leaving 8 bases between. From germline, CDR1 is SNHLY and CDR2 FYNNEI. CDR3 length equals 13 residues. The CDR3 region is CASAQGSYNEQFF. CDR3 in DNA: TGTGCCAGCGCCCAGGGCTCCTACAATGAGCAGTTCTTC.

V gene TRBV12-5 combines with J gene TRBJ2-6; 8 nucleotides align to TRBD1. The V and J ends lost 7 bases and 6 bases, in that order; junction bases with no gene match: 5. Per the germline V gene, CDR1 is LGHNT and CDR2 is FRNRAP. This CDR3 has 14 residues. The CDR3 region has the DNA TGTGCTAGTGTCCCGACAGGGGAGGCCAACGTCCTGACTTTC. Translating it yields CASVPTGEANVLTF. The full variable domain, rest sourced from reference TRBV12-5 and TRBJ2-6, is DARVTQTPRHKVTEMGQEVTMRCQPILGHNTVFWYRQTMMQGLELLAYFRNRAPLDDSGMPKDRFSAEMPDATLATLKIQPSEPRDSAVYFCASVPTGEANVLTFGAGSRLTVL.

In the case of this clone: Other DNA sequences in this specimen translate into the identical CDR3. CDR3 in amino acids: CASSYRGNQPQHF. The CDR3, as DNA: TGTGCCAGCAGTTACCGCGGGAATCAGCCCCAGCATTTT. The rearrangement joins TRBV6-5 to TRBJ1-5, with D unclear. The V end lost 2 bases, the J end lost 4 bases, and 6 bases lay between the germline ends. There are 13 residues in the CDR3. CDR1 is MNHEY, CDR2 SVGAGI, per germline.

The rearrangement joins TRBV7-6 to TRBJ1-5; TRBD1 matches 7 bases. V shed 0 bases and J 6 bases; nucleotides not matched to a gene: 8. The CDR3 covers 16 residues. Germline CDR1 is SGHVS and CDR2 is FNYEAQ. The CDR3 region has the DNA TGTGCCAGCAGCTTAGCTCCCAGGGGGGAAAGTCAGCCCCAGCATTTT. Its translation: CASSLAPRGESQPQHF.